This TCR beta chain originates from a study of CD8 T cells in Susac syndrome. cDNA came from roughly 0.53 to 1 ug RNA primed by random hexamers. The authors amplified TCR beta CDR3 across 54 Vbeta and 13 Jbeta using immunoSEQ multiplex PCR. TCRdb reprocessed the immunoSEQ multiplex PCR reads with MiXCR, giving one entry per CDR3 protein. This sample has fewer than 150,000 distinct CDR3 sequences, with roughly 96% found just once. TEMRA cells were FACS-enriched and CD8+ and CD4+ T cells negatively isolated. Germline assignment: CDR1 DFQATT and CDR2 SNEGSKA (reference sequence). The CDR3 is 15 amino acids. The V and J ends lost 6 bases and 3 bases, in that order; junction bases with no gene match: 10.

V and J are TRBV20-1 and TRBJ2-7; TRBD2 aligns across 11 bases. The source is a human donor in good health. Input material: CD4+ T cells from PBMCs. The CDR3 sequence is CSADRLAGSLYEQYF. In DNA, the CDR3 is TGCAGTGCGGATAGACTAGCGGGATCCCTCTACGAGCAGTACTTC.